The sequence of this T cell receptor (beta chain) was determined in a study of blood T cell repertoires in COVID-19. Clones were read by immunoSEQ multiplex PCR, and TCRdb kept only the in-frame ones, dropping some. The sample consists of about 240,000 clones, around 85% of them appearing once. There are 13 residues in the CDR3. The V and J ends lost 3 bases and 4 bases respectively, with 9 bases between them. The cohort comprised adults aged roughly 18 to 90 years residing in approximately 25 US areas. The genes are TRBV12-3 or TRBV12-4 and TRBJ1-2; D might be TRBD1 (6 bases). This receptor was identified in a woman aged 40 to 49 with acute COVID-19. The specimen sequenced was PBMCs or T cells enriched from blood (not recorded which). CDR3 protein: CASSFGGTYGYTF. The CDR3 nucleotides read TGTGCCAGCAGTTTTGGGGGCACCTATGGCTACACCTTC.